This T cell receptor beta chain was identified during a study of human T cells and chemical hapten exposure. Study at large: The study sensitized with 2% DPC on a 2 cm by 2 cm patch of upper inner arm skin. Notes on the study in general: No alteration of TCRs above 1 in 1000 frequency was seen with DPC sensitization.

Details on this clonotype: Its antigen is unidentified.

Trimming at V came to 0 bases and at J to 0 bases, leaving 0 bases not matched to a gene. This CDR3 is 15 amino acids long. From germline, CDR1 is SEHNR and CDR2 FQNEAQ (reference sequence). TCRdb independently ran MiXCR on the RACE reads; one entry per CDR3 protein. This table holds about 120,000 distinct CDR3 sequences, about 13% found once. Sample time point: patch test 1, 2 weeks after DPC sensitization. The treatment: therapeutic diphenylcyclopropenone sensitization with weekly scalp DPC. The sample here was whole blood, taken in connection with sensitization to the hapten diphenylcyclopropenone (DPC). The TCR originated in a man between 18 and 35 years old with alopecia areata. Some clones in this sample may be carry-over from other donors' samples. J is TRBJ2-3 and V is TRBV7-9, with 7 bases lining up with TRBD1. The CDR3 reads CASSLARGSTDTQYF. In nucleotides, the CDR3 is TGTGCCAGCAGCTTAGCCAGGGGGAGCACAGATACGCAGTATTTT.